Below are 19 T cell receptor beta chains sequenced from a single sample in a study of chemoradiotherapy in HPV16-positive cancers. Assay: immunoSEQ multiplex PCR; the TCRdb copy retains only in-frame clones and omits some. Of thousands of clones in the sample, roughly 90% were seen once. The specimen was tumor tissue, collected from a patient who underwent chemoradiotherapy. The origin of the receptors is a human donor with HPV-associated anogenital cancer.

The chain has TRBV2 and TRBJ2-7; D remains ambiguous. Trimming left V 4 bases short and J 3 bases short, with 13 bases between. Per the germline V gene, CDR1 is SNHLY and CDR2 is FYNNEI. The CDR3 has 14 amino acids. The CDR3: CASSGTGPRYEQYF. The CDR3 nucleotides read TGTGCCAGCAGTGGGACCGGGCCCCGCTACGAGCAGTACTTC.

The V and J genes are TRBV10-1 and TRBJ2-3; 11 nucleotides match TRBD2. V was pared by 6 bases and J by 4 bases, with 6 bases of the junction left unmatched. CDR1 and CDR2 from the germline V gene are WNHNN and SYGVQD (reference sequence). This CDR3 spans 15 amino acids. The CDR3 sequence: CASSRLAGSADTQYF. CDR3 coding DNA: TGCGCCAGCAGCCGACTAGCGGGAAGCGCAGATACGCAGTATTTT.

The gene calls are TRBV6-6 and TRBJ2-1; possible D gene TRBD2, 6 bases. Germline lookup yields CDR1 MNHNY and CDR2 SVGAGI (reference sequence). V was pared by 5 bases and J by 6 bases, with 17 bases between. This CDR3 has 15 residues. The CDR3 sequence: CASSTTGTGGNEQFF. CDR3 DNA sequence: TGTGCCAGCAGTACAACCGGGACCGGGGGCAATGAGCAGTTCTTC.

The rearrangement joins TRBV2 to TRBJ2-1; 9 bases fit TRBD2. The CDR3 sequence is 16 residues long. Unmatched junction bases numbered 4, after V lost 1 base and J lost 3 bases. Germline assignment: CDR1 SNHLY and CDR2 FYNNEI. CDR3: CASSEEGGRGYNEQFF. The CDR3 DNA sequence: TGTGCCAGCAGTGAAGAGGGCGGGAGGGGCTACAATGAGCAGTTCTTC.

The chain has TRBV27 and TRBJ2-3; D not certain. CDR1 MNHEY and CDR2 SMNVEV come from the germline V gene (reference sequence). V lost 5 bases, J lost 2 bases, and 5 bases lay in between. The CDR3 length is 12 residues. CDR3 in amino acids: CASSLSTDTQYF. CDR3 coding DNA: TGTGCCAGCAGTCTCTCCACAGATACGCAGTATTTT.

The chain couples TRBV11-2 to TRBJ1-6, with a possible D match to TRBD1 (5 bases). V dropped 7 bases and J dropped 9 bases, with 16 bases sitting between them. In germline, CDR1 is SGHAT, CDR2 FQNNGV. The CDR3 has 14 residues. Written as DNA, the CDR3 is TGTGCCAGCACCAAACAGGCCGCTGGTTCACCCCTCCACTTT. Its protein is CASTKQAAGSPLHF.

V gene TRBV7-2 combines with J gene TRBJ2-6; 7 bases are shared with TRBD1. From germline, CDR1 is SGHTA and CDR2 FQGNSA. Trimming removed 4 bases from V and 0 bases from J; junction bases left unmatched: 9. CDR3 length: 18 amino acids. Here the CDR3 DNA reads TGTGCCAGCAGCTCGACAGGGTTTTCCGGCTCTGGGGCCAACGTCCTGACTTTC. Protein product: CASSSTGFSGSGANVLTF.

This clone was recorded once. The chain employs TRBV30 and TRBJ1-4; weak D call: TRBD1 (5 bases). Germline values: CDR1 GTSNPN, CDR2 SVGIG (reference sequence). This CDR3 comprises 15 residues. The V end lost 1 base, the J end lost 8 bases, and 17 bases lay between the germline ends. CDR3 DNA: TGTGCCTGGAGTGCCCGGGGGAGGGCCCACGAAAAACTGTTTTTT. It is translated as CAWSARGRAHEKLFF.

The chain links TRBV7-2 to TRBJ2-2; D is uncertain. Trimming left V 1 base short and J 6 bases short, with 9 bases between. The CDR3 runs to 14 residues. Per germline, CDR1 SGHTA and CDR2 FQGNSA. The CDR3 sequence is CASSLVGFAGELFF. CDR3 nucleotides: TGTGCCAGCAGCTTAGTTGGGTTCGCCGGGGAGCTGTTTTTT.

CDR3 in DNA: TGCGCCAGCGGGACAGGGTACGAGCAGTACTTC. This gives the protein CASGTGYEQYF. The chain couples TRBV5-1 to TRBJ2-7, with 9 bases lining up with TRBD1. The CDR3 length is 11 residues. Germline V gives CDR1 SGHRS, CDR2 YFSETQ. J gave up 4 bases and V 7 bases, and 0 bases lay outside the gene matches.

The rearrangement joins TRBV5-5 to TRBJ1-2; no firm D call. This CDR3 is 18 amino acids long. The germline V gene encodes CDR1 SGHKS and CDR2 YYEKEE (reference sequence). The germline V and J ends were trimmed by 4 bases and 0 bases, with 22 bases remaining between them. CDR3 region: CASSLEATAAFSNYGYTF. In DNA form, the CDR3 reads TGTGCCAGCAGCCTGGAAGCCACAGCCGCTTTTTCTAACTATGGCTACACCTTC.

For the CDR3, the DNA is TGTGCCAGCAGTTATAGCGGGAGGCCAGAGTATGAGCAGTTCTTC. As protein: CASSYSGRPEYEQFF. The chain carries TRBV7-6 and TRBJ2-1, with 10 nucleotides matching TRBD2. Germline assignment: CDR1 SGHVS and CDR2 FNYEAQ. This CDR3 has 15 amino acids. The ends lost 6 bases at V and 8 bases at J; junction bases unmatched: 10.

Remarks on this clone: A junction end diverges from the germline sequence, so it may reflect a read error. This sequence joins TRBV7-7 and TRBJ2-5; D is unclear. Germline values: CDR1 SSHAT, CDR2 FNYEAQ (reference sequence). The CDR3 runs 13 residues. CDR3 loop: CASSSSFGETQYF. The CDR3 nucleotides read TGTGCTAGCAGCTCAAGTTTTGGAGAGACCCAGTACTTC.

J is TRBJ2-7 and V is TRBV28; D might be TRBD2 (5 bases). Trimming took 6 bases from V and 2 from J, leaving 23 bases between them. CDR1 and CDR2 (germline): MDHEN, SYDVKM. This CDR3 spans 17 amino acids. The CDR3 protein is CASRSIERSGSAYEQYF. In nucleotides, the CDR3 is TGTGCCAGCAGGTCTATTGAGCGGAGCGGTAGCGCCTACGAGCAGTACTTC.

This clone was recorded a few times. The chain joins TRBV10-1 to TRBJ2-7; 9 bases line up with TRBD2. Germline CDR1 and CDR2: WNHNN and SYGVQD (reference sequence). The V segment lost 6 bases and the J segment 7 bases; nucleotides outside the gene matches: 10. The CDR3 has 14 residues. The CDR3 is CASSRGGRAGEQYF. CDR3 DNA: TGCGCCAGCAGCCGGGGCGGGAGGGCCGGGGAGCAGTACTTC.

This CDR3 reads CASSGPYYNEQFF. The CDR3 DNA follows: TGTGCCAGCAGTGGACCATACTACAATGAGCAGTTCTTC. The chain carries TRBV2 and TRBJ2-1; no firm D call. The CDR3 is made up of 13 amino acids. Per the germline V gene, CDR1 is SNHLY and CDR2 is FYNNEI. Deletions cut 4 bases from V and 3 bases from J, with 7 bases between.

This clone was counted a single time. J is TRBJ2-2 and V is TRBV19; 8 nucleotides align to TRBD2. The trim removed 9 bases at V and 7 bases at J, leaving 13 bases unmatched. This CDR3 comprises 15 residues. Per the germline V gene, CDR1 is LNHDA and CDR2 is SQIVND (reference sequence). CDR3 protein: CASRSFSGKVGELFF. For the CDR3, the DNA is TGTGCCAGCCGATCCTTTAGCGGGAAGGTCGGGGAGCTGTTTTTT.

This clone appeared once. The V and J genes are TRBV19 and TRBJ2-4, with D perhaps matching TRBD2 (7 bases). CDR1 and CDR2 from the germline V gene are LNHDA and SQIVND (reference sequence). Trimming shortened V by 3 bases and J by 0 bases, and 12 bases separated the two germline ends. The CDR3 consists of 16 residues. Here the CDR3 DNA reads TGTGCCAGTAGTATTGGGGGGGCCGTAGCCAAAAACATTCAGTACTTC. Its translation is CASSIGGAVAKNIQYF.

This clone has just one count. The rearrangement joins TRBV28 to TRBJ1-6, with unresolved D. Germline loops: CDR1 MDHEN, CDR2 SYDVKM. The CDR3 loop spans 14 amino acids. V lost 11 bases, J lost 1 base, and 12 bases lay in between. The CDR3 region is CAAMSRSYNSPLHF. For the CDR3, the DNA is TGTGCCGCCATGTCGCGGTCCTATAATTCACCCCTCCACTTT.